The 14 T cell receptor beta chains below all came from one sample that was sequenced in a study of T cells expressing NK-cell markers. From the 5' RACE reads, TCRdb lists one entry per CDR3 protein and no DNA. The table for this sample gives 250,000 to 300,000 distinct CDR3 sequences. The sequencing sample was made of blood T cells: a sorted CD56 or NKG2C T cell subset, CD4+ or CD8+ T cells, or bulk PBMC T cells (not recorded which). These receptors came from a woman between 18 and 69 years old in good health.

The J gene is TRBJ2-5, the V gene TRBV19. Germline V CDR1 and CDR2: LNHDA, SQIVND (reference sequence). This CDR3 is built from 11 residues. The CDR3: CASSIFETQYF.

The rearrangement joins TRBV3-1 to TRBJ2-2; TCRdb's assignment of TRBD2 cannot be checked, as there is no DNA. The V gene's germline CDR1 is LGHDT and CDR2 YNNKEL (reference sequence). The CDR3 runs to 15 residues. CDR3 sequence reads: CASSLLGLNTGELFF. Full variable domain (remainder filled in from reference TRBV3-1 and TRBJ2-2): DTAVSQTPKYLVTQMGNDKSIKCEQNLGHDTMYWYKQDSKKFLKIMFSYNNKELIINETVPNRFSPKSPDKAHLNLHINSLELGDSAVYFCASSLLGLNTGELFFGEGSRLTVL.

The chain recombines TRBV7-2 with TRBJ2-5; checking the TCRdb D call of TRBD2 is not possible without DNA. Germline lookup yields CDR1 SGHTA and CDR2 FQGNSA. This CDR3 is built from 14 residues. CDR3 in amino acids: CASSSWTSRETQYF.

J is TRBJ2-5 and V is TRBV11-2. In germline, CDR1 is SGHAT, CDR2 FQNNGV. The CDR3 loop spans 15 amino acids. The CDR3 spells CASSLARTYQETQYF.

The CDR3 region is CSANGGADTQYF. The rearrangement uses TRBV20-1 and TRBJ2-3. The CDR3 runs to 12 residues. Germline loops: CDR1 DFQATT, CDR2 SNEGSKA (reference sequence).

V and J are TRBV5-6 and TRBJ2-7; TCRdb picks TRBD2, but there is no DNA to check that call. The CDR3 runs 14 residues. Germline CDR1 is SGHDT and CDR2 is YYEEEE. CDR3 amino acids: CASSHGRGGGEQYF.

This chain connects TRBV7-2 to TRBJ1-5. The CDR3 extends over 15 amino acids. The germline V gene encodes CDR1 SGHTA and CDR2 FQGNSA. The chain's CDR3 is CASSLAGYGNQPQHF.

J is TRBJ1-1 and V is TRBV5-1. Germline CDR1 and CDR2: SGHRS and YFSETQ. This CDR3 region has 15 residues. The chain's CDR3 is CASSKQRGMNTEAFF. Supplemented by reference TRBV5-1 and TRBJ1-1, the full variable domain reads KAGVTQTPRYLIKTRGQQVTLSCSPISGHRSVSWYQQTPGQGLQFLFEYFSETQRNKGNFPGRFSGRQFSNSRSEMNVSTLELGDSALYLCASSKQRGMNTEAFFGQGTRLTVV.

V gene TRBV4-3 combines with J gene TRBJ1-5. From germline, CDR1 is LGHNA and CDR2 YSLEER. CDR3 length: 15 amino acids. CDR3 amino acids: CASSQDGQPNQPQHF.

The V call is TRBV25-1, the J call TRBJ1-1. Germline V gene data show CDR1 as MGHDK and CDR2 as SYGVNS. The CDR3 runs 13 residues. The CDR3 spells CASSEYVGSEAFF.

This sequence joins TRBV5-1 and TRBJ1-2. The CDR3 spans 13 residues. Per germline, CDR1 SGHRS and CDR2 YFSETQ. CDR3 amino acids: CASSLPTEYGYTF.

V and J are TRBV7-2 and TRBJ2-7; TCRdb gives TRBD2 as the D gene, but with no DNA this cannot be confirmed. The CDR3 is 14 residues long. Germline CDR1 is SGHTA and CDR2 is FQGNSA. CDR3 region: CASSFPYRRYEQYF.

V and J are TRBV24-1 and TRBJ1-1; the D call of TRBD1 rests on TCRdb alone, since no DNA is present to check it. The CDR3 runs to 14 residues. CDR1 and CDR2 (germline): KGHDR, SFDVKD. The CDR3 loop is CATPGTGGRTEAFF.

The chain links TRBV4-1 to TRBJ1-2; TCRdb's D call of TRBD1 is untestable without DNA. The CDR3 covers 14 residues. Germline lookup yields CDR1 MGHRA and CDR2 YSYEKL. This CDR3 reads CASSRFRDNYGYTF.